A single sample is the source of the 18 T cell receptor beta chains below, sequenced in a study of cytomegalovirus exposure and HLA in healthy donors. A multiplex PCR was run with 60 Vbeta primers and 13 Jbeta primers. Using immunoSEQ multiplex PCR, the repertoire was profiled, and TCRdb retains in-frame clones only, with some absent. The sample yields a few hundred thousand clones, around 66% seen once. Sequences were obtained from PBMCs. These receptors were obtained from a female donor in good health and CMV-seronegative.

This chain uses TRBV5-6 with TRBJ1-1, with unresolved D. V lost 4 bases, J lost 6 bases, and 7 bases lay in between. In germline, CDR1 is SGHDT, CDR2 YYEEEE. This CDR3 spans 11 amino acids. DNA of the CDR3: TGTGCCAGCAGCAAGGAGTCTGAAGCTTTCTTT. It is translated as CASSKESEAFF.

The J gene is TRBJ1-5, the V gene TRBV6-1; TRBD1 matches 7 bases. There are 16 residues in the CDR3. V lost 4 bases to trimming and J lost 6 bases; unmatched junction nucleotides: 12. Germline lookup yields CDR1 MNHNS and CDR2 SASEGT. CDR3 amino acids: CASSVQGGPSGQPQHF. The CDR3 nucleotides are TGTGCCAGCAGTGTGCAGGGGGGCCCTTCGGGTCAGCCCCAGCATTTT.

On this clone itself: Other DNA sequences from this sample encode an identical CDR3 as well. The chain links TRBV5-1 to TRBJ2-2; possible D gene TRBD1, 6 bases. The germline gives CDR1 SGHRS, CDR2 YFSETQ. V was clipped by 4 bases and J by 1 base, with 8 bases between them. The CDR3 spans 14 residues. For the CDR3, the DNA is TGCGCCAGCAGCCCGACAGGGAACACCGGGGAGCTGTTTTTT. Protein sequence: CASSPTGNTGELFF. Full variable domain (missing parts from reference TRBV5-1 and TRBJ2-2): KAGVTQTPRYLIKTRGQQVTLSCSPISGHRSVSWYQQTPGQGLQFLFEYFSETQRNKGNFPGRFSGRQFSNSRSEMNVSTLELGDSALYLCASSPTGNTGELFFGEGSRLTVL.

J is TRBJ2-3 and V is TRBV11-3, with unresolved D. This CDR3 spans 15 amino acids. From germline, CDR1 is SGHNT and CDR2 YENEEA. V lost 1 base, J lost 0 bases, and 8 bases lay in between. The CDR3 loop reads CASSLGGASTDTQYF. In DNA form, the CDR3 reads TGTGCCAGCAGCTTAGGCGGAGCTAGCACAGATACGCAGTATTTT.

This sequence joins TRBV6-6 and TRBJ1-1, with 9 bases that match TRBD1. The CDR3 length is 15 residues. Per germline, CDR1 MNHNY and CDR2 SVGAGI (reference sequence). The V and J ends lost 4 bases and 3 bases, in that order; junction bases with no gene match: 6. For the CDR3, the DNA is TGTGCCAGCAGTTCTAGGACAGGGGTTTACACTGAAGCTTTCTTT. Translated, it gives CASSSRTGVYTEAFF.

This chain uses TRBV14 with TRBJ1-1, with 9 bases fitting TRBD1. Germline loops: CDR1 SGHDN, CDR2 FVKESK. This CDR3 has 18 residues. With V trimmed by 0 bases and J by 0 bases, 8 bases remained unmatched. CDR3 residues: CASSQDLGQGGVNTEAFF. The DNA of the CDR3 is TGTGCCAGCAGCCAAGATCTGGGACAGGGAGGAGTGAACACTGAAGCTTTCTTT.

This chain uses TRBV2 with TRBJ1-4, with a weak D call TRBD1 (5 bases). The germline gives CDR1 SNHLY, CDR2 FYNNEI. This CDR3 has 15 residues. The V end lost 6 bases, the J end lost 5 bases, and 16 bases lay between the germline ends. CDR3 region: CASRGRDRQNEKLFF. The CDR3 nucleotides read TGTGCCAGCAGGGGGAGGGACCGCCAAAATGAAAAACTGTTTTTT.

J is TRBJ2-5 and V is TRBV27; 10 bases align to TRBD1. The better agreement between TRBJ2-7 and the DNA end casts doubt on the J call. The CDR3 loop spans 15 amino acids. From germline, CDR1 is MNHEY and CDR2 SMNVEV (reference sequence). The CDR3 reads CASSLLGQGTYEQYF. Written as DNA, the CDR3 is TGTGCCAGCAGTTTATTGGGACAGGGGACCTACGAGCAGTACTTC.

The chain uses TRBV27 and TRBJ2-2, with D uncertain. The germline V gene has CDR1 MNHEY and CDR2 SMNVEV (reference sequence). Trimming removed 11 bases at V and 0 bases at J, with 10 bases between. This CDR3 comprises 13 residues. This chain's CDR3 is CAGLNSNTGELFF. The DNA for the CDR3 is TGTGCCGGCTTGAATTCGAACACCGGGGAGCTGTTTTTT.

CDR3 coding DNA: TGCGCCAGCAGCCACCAGGCGGGACAGGGCACAGATACGCAGTATTTT. Translating it yields CASSHQAGQGTDTQYF. The V call is TRBV4-1, the J call TRBJ2-3; 8 bases fit TRBD1. There are 16 residues in the CDR3. Germline values: CDR1 MGHRA, CDR2 YSYEKL. Trimming at V came to 3 bases and at J to 1 base, leaving 6 bases not matched to a gene.

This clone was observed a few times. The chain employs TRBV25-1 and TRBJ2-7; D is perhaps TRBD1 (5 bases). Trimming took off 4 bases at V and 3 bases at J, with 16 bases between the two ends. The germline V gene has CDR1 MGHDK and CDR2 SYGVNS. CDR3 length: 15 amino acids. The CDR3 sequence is CASSGGISSFYEQYF. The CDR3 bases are TGTGCCAGCAGTGGGGGCATATCAAGCTTCTACGAGCAGTACTTC.

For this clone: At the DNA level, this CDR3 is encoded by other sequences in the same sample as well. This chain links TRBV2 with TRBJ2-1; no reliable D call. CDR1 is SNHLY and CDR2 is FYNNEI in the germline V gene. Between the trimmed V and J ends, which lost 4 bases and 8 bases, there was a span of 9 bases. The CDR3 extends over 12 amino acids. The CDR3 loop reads CASSVGGDEQFF. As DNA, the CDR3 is TGTGCCAGCAGTGTCGGCGGTGATGAGCAGTTCTTC.

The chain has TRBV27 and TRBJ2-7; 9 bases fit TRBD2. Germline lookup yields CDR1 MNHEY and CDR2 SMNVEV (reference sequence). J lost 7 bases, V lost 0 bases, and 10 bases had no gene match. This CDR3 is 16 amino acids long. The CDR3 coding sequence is TGTGCCAGCAGTTTATCGATCGTCCTAGCGGGATCGGAGCAGTACTTC. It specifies CASSLSIVLAGSEQYF.

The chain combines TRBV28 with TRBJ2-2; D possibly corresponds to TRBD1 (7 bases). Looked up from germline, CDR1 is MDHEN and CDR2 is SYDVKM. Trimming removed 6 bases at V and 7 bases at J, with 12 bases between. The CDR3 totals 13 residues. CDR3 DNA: TGTGCCAGCAGCCCAGGGGGAGGCGGGGAGCTGTTTTTT. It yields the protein CASSPGGGGELFF.

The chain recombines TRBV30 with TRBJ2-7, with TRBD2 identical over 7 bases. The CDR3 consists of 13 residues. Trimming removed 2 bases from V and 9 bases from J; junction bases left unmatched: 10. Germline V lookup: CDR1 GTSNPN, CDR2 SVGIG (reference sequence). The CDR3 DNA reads TGTGCCTGGAGTACAACCGTTGGGGGGGGGCAGTACTTC. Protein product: CAWSTTVGGGQYF.

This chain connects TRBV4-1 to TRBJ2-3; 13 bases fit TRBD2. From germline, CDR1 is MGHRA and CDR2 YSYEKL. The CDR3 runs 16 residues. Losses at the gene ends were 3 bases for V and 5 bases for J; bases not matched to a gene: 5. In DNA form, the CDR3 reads TGCGCCAGCAGCCAGAGACTAGCGGGAGGTGGAGATACGCAGTATTTT. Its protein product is CASSQRLAGGGDTQYF.

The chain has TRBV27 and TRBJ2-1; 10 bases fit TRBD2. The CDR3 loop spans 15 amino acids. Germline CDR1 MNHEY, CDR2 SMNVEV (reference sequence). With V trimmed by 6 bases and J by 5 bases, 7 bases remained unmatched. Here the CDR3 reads CASRELAGRNNEQFF. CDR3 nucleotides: TGTGCCAGCAGGGAACTAGCGGGACGAAACAATGAGCAGTTCTTC.

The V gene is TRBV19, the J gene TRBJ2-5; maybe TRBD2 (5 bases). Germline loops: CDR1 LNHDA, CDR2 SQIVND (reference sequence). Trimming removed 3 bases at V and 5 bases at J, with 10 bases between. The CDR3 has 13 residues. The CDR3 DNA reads TGTGCCAGTAGTATTCAGGACTTGGAGACCCAGTACTTC. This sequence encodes CASSIQDLETQYF.